This TCR beta chain was identified during a study of tumour-infiltrating T cells in Burkitt lymphoma. The table came from immunoSEQ multiplex PCR; TCRdb's copy has only in-frame clones and leaves some out. This sample has roughly 2,500 clones, with about 14% found just once. Germline values: CDR1 SGHKS, CDR2 YYEKEE (reference sequence). Trimming removed 1 base from V and 0 bases from J, with 10 bases in between. The length of the CDR3 is 15 residues. Sequencing was performed on tumor tissue. The sequence was obtained from a human donor with Burkitt lymphoma. The J gene is TRBJ1-1, the V gene TRBV5-5, with a possible D match to TRBD1 (5 bases). The CDR3 loop is CASSLRGQLNTEAFF. In DNA, the CDR3 is TGTGCCAGCAGCTTGCGTGGACAACTGAACACTGAAGCTTTCTTT.